This T cell receptor (beta chain) came from a study of cytomegalovirus exposure and HLA in healthy donors. PCR was performed using 60 Vbeta and 13 Jbeta primers. Assay used: immunoSEQ multiplex PCR; TCRdb lists only in-frame clones, some missing. The data show around 130,000 clones, about 76% seen once. From germline, CDR1 is SGHRS and CDR2 YFSETQ. The V segment lost 1 base and the J segment 0 bases; nucleotides outside the gene matches: 6. This CDR3 is 18 amino acids long. Study-wide results and caveats: In vitro assays verified that a few CMV-associated chains recognized CMV antigens specifically.

A remark on this clone: Its antigen remains unidentified.

The chain is built from TRBV5-1 and TRBJ1-6; 8 nucleotides line up with TRBD1. This receptor was identified in a man aged 40-55 years in good health and CMV-seropositive. The sequencing sample was made of PBMCs. CDR3: CASSLWTGQSSYNSPLHF. The CDR3 bases are TGCGCCAGCAGCTTGTGGACAGGGCAGAGCTCCTATAATTCACCCCTCCACTTT. Supplemented by reference TRBV5-1 and TRBJ1-6, the full variable domain reads KAGVTQTPRYLIKTRGQQVTLSCSPISGHRSVSWYQQTPGQGLQFLFEYFSETQRNKGNFPGRFSGRQFSNSRSEMNVSTLELGDSALYLCASSLWTGQSSYNSPLHFGNGTRLTVT.